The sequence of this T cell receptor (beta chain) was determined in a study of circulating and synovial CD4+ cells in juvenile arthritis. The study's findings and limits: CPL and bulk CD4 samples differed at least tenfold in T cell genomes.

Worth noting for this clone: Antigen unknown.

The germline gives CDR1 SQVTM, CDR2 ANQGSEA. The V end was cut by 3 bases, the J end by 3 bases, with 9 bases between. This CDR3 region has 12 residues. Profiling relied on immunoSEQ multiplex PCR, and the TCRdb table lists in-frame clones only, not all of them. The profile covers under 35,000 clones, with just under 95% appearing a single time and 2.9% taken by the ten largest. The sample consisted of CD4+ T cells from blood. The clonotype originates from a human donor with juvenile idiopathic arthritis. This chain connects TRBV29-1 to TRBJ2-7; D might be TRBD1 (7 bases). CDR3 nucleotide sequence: TGCAGCGTTGATCAGGGGGGCTACGAGCAGTACTTC. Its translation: CSVDQGGYEQYF.